This T cell receptor beta chain was identified in a study of molecular identifiers for immune sequencing clone quantification (dated by TCRdb to the late 2010s). For the wider study: For a replicate experiment, the RNA from either 20,000 or 100,000 naive CD8 T cells was divided into five aliquots, and four of those aliquots went on to sequencing. This methods study used CD8 T cells to benchmark TCR RNA copy counting and molecular-identifier clustering-based TCR repertoire sequencing (MIDCIRS).

V and J lose 1 base and 0 bases, and a span of 5 bases separates them. The CDR3 spans 13 residues, from the cysteine through the phenylalanine. The only DNA kept is the CDR3, 39 bases in frame from the first base. As encoded in the germline V gene (reference sequence), CDR1 is GTSNPN while CDR2 is SVGIG. Summary of the overall study and its limitations: The naive libraries included spiked-in Jurkat TCR RNA (about 11 copies' worth), and this RNA is not part of the donor repertoire. When barcode sub-clustering was left out, chimeric consensus sequences inflated TCR diversity, with chimeras reaching as high as 47%. Modeling indicated approximately 3.2 TCR RNA copies recovered per cell, compared with around 9.8 by digital PCR, which implies a capture efficiency of about 27%. A single cell's worth of spiked-in Jurkat TCR RNA was reported detectable even among about 1.1 million naive CD8 T cells. Highly expanded clone sizes could be underestimated because identical TCR molecules may share a barcode. Clones above 20 RNA copies held over 98% of molecules in CMV-specific effector cells but under 1% in naive cells.

Libraries of naive CD8 T cells were built from anywhere between about 18,000 and 1,000,000 sorted cells, with 10%, 30% or 50% of the purified RNA used. Naive CD8 T cells were FACS-sorted as CD8+CD4-CCR7+CD45RA+ on a BD FACSAria II into RLT Plus buffer. Around 11 TCR copies' worth of Jurkat RNA were spiked into roughly 19,000-1,000,000 naive CD8 T cell samples to test detection sensitivity. Enrichment of CD8 T cells was done with RosetteSep CD8+ T Cell Enrichment Cocktail plus Ficoll-Paque, and ACK red cell lysis came afterward. Ten or more counts support this clonotype. Its antigen remains undetermined. Nothing much larger sits one base from this clone, and base qualities are not available. Libraries were made using PCR. Sequenced using an Illumina HiSeq 4000. Bulk TCR libraries were generated as previously described, with the TCR primers listed in Table S5 used. Purification of total RNA was performed with the Qiagen AllPrep DNA/RNA kit. Reads from multiple sequencing runs of the same library were pooled before analysis. The original pipeline was this. Reads were retained only if an exact TCR constant sequence was present, and the retained reads were trimmed to 150 nt and grouped according to their 12-nt molecular barcodes. Reads within each barcode group were sub-clustered using a 15% Levenshtein threshold, and quality-weighted consensus sequences were constructed for each RNA molecule. Non-functional sequences were excluded, and lower-count sequences lying one edit away from another sequence were also excluded. On the basis of fitting two negative binomial distributions, barcode sub-clusters with fewer than 20% of the maximum read count were discarded. The public sequencing data were trimmed at Q25 with fastp and processed into clonotypes with MiXCR by TCRdb, which kept only in-frame beta chains. CDR3 protein sequences are deduplicated, and each keeps its most common genes and DNA. It is TCRdb's table, rather than the study itself, that gives the V and J calls and clone size. Present in this sample are 85,000 to 95,000 distinct CDR3 sequences, around 20% of which were seen just once. 0.7% to 0.95% of the sample comes from the top ten.

This clonotype originated in a human donor in good health. Some libraries in this study had Jurkat cell RNA spiked in. The source material was naive CD8+ T cells from blood, with Jurkat cell RNA spiked in. The cell subset or site label, as the study defines it: FACS-sorted CD8+CD4-CCR7+CD45RA+ naive T cells. The chain is made from TRBV30 and TRBJ2-3; the D gene is not confidently resolved. CDR3 region: CAWSAISTDTQYF. The nucleotide sequence is given as TGTGCCTGGAGTGCTATAAGCACAGATACGCAGTATTTT. Joined to the reference TRBV30 and TRBJ2-3 proteins, this CDR3 gives the full variable domain: SQTIHQWPATLVQPVGSPLSLECTVEGTSNPNLYWYRQAAGRGLQLLFYSVGIGQISSEVPQNLSASRPQDRQFILSSKKLLLSDSGFYLCAWSAISTDTQYFGPGTRLTVL.